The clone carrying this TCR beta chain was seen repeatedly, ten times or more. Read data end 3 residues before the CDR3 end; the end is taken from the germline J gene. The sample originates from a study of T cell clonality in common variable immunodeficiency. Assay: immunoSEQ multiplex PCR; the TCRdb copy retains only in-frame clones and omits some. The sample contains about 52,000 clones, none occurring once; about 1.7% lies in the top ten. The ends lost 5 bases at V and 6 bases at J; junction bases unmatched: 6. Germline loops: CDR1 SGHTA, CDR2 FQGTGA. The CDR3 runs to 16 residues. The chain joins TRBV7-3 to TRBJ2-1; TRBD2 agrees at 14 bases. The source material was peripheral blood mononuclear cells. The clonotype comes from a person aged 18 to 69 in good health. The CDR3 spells CASSVGTSGSINEQFF. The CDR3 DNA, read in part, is TGTGCCAGCAGCGTAGGGACTAGCGGGAGTATCAATGAG.